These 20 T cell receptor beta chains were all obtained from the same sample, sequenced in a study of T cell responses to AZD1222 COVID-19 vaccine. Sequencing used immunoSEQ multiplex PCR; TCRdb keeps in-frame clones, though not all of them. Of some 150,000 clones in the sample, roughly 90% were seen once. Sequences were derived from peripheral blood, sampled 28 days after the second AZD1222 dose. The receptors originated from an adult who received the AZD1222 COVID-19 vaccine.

The CDR3 here is CASSPRGRAEQYF. In nucleotides, the CDR3 is TGTGCCAGCAGCCCGAGGGGCAGGGCCGAGCAGTACTTC. The chain uses TRBV5-4 and TRBJ2-7; D might be TRBD1 or TRBD2, each matching 5 bases. V was trimmed by 4 bases and J by 6 bases, leaving 14 bases between them. Germline V gives CDR1 SGHNT, CDR2 YYREEE (reference sequence). The CDR3 contains 13 residues.

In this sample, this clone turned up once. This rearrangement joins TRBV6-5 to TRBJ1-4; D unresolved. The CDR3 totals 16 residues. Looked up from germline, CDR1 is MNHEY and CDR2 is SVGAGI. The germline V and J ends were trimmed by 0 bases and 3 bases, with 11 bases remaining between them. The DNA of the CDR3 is TGTGCCAGCAGTTACTCGAGCGGGATGGCTAATGAAAAACTGTTTTTT. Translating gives CASSYSSGMANEKLFF.

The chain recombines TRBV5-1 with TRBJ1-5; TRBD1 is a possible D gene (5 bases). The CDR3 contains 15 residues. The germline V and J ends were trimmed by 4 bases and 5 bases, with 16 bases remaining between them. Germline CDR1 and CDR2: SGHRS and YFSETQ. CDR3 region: CASSPEGRVDQPQHF. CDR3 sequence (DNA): TGCGCCAGCAGCCCTGAGGGCAGGGTCGATCAGCCCCAGCATTTT.

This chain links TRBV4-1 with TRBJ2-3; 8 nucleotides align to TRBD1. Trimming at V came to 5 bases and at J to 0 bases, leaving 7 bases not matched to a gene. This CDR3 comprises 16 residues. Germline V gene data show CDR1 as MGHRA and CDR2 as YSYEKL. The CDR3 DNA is TGCGCCAGCAGCATTCAGGGGGCGGCTAGCACAGATACGCAGTATTTT. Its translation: CASSIQGAASTDTQYF.

CDR3 bases: TGCGCCAGCAGCCACGGGACAGGCGATTACGTAGAGCAGTACTTC. Its protein is CASSHGTGDYVEQYF. The rearrangement links TRBV5-1 to TRBJ2-7; 8 bases map to TRBD1. Unmatched junction bases numbered 13, after V lost 4 bases and J lost 7 bases. CDR3 length equals 15 residues. Germline V lookup: CDR1 SGHRS, CDR2 YFSETQ.

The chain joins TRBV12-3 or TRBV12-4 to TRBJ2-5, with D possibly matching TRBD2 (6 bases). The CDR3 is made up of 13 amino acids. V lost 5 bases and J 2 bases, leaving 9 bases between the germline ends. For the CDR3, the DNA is TGTGCCAGCAGTGATAGCGGTCAAGAGACCCAGTACTTC. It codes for CASSDSGQETQYF.

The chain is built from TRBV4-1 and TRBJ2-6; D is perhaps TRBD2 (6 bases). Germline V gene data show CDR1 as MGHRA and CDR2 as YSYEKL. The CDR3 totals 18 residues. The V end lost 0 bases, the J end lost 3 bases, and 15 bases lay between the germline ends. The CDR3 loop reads CASSQDGTPMGGANVLTF. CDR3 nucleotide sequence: TGCGCCAGCAGCCAAGATGGGACTCCCATGGGTGGGGCCAACGTCCTGACTTTC.

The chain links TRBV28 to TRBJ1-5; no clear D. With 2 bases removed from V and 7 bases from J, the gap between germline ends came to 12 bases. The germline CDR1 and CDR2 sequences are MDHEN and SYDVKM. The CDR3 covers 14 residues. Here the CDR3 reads CASSLRGPPQPQHF. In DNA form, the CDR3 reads TGTGCCAGCAGTTTACGTGGACCCCCGCAGCCCCAGCATTTT. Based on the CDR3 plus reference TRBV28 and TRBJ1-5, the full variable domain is DVKVTQSSRYLVKRTGEKVFLECVQDMDHENMFWYRQDPGLGLRLIYFSYDVKMKEKGDIPEGYSVSREKKERFSLILESASTNQTSMYLCASSLRGPPQPQHFGDGTRLSIL.

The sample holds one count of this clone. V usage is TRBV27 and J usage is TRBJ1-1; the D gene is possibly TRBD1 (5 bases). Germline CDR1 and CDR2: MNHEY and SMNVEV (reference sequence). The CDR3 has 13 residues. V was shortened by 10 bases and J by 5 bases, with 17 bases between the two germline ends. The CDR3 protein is CATFPRDGTEAFF. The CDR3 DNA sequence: TGTGCCACTTTTCCAAGGGACGGAACTGAAGCTTTCTTT.

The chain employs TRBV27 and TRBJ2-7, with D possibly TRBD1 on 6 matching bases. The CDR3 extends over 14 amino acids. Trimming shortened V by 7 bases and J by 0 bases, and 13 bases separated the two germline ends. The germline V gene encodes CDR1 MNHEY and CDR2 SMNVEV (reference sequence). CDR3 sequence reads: CASTPDRSSYEQYF. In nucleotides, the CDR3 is TGTGCCAGCACCCCGGACAGAAGCTCCTACGAGCAGTACTTC.

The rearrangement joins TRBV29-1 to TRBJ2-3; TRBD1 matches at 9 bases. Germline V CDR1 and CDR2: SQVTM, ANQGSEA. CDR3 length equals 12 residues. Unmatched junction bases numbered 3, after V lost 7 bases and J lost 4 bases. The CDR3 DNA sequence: TGCAGCGCGGGACAGGGCGCAGATACGCAGTATTTT. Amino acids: CSAGQGADTQYF.

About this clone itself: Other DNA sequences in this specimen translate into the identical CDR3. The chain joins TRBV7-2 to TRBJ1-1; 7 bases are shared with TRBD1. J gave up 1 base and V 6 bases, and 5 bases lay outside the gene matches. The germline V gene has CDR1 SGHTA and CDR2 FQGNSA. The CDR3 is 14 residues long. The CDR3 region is CASSLQGTNTEAFF. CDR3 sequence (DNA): TGTGCCAGCAGTCTACAGGGGACGAACACTGAAGCTTTCTTT. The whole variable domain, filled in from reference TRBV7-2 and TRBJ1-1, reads GAGVSQSPSNKVTEKGKDVELRCDPISGHTALYWYRQSLGQGLEFLIYFQGNSAPDKSGLPSDRFSAERTGGSVSTLTIQRTQQEDSAVYLCASSLQGTNTEAFFGQGTRLTVV.

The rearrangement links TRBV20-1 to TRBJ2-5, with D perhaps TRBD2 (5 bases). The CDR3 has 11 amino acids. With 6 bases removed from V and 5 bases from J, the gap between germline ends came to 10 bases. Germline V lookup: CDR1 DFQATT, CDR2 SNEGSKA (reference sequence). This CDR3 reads CSAPKRETQYF. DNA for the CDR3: TGCAGTGCCCCGAAGCGGGAGACCCAGTACTTC.

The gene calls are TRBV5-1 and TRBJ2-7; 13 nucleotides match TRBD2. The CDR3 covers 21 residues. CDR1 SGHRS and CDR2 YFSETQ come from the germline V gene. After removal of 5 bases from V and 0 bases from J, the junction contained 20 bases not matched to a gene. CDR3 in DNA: TGCGCCAGCAGATCAAAAGGACTAGCGGGAGAGACGATATCGAGCTCCTACGAGCAGTACTTC. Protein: CASRSKGLAGETISSSYEQYF.

CDR3 protein: CASSIGRTYKYSNQPQHF. CDR3 bases: TGTGCCAGTAGTATCGGGCGGACCTACAAATATAGCAATCAGCCCCAGCATTTT. This sequence joins TRBV19 and TRBJ1-5; D call uncertain. Trimming left V 3 bases short and J 0 bases short, with 18 bases between. The CDR3 length is 18 residues. CDR1 is LNHDA and CDR2 is SQIVND in the germline V gene (reference sequence).

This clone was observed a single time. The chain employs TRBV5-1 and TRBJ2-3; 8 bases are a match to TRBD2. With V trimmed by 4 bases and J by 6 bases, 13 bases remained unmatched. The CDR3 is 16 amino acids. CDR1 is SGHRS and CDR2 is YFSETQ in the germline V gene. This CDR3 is CASSLAGLALQDTQYF. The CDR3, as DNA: TGCGCCAGCAGCCTCGCTGGACTAGCACTACAGGATACGCAGTATTTT.

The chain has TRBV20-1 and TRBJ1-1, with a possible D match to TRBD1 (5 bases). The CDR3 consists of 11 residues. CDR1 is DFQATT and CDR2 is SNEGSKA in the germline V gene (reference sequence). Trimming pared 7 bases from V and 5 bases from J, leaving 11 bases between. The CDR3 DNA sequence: TGCAGTGTTCCGGGGGGGACTGAAGCTTTCTTT. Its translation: CSVPGGTEAFF.

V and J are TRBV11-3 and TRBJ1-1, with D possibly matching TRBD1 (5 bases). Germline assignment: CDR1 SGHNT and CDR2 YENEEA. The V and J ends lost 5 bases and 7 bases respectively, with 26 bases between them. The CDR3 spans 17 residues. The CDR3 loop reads CASSKSGLGDSANEAFF. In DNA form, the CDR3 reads TGTGCCAGCAGCAAATCAGGGTTGGGGGATTCCGCGAATGAAGCTTTCTTT.

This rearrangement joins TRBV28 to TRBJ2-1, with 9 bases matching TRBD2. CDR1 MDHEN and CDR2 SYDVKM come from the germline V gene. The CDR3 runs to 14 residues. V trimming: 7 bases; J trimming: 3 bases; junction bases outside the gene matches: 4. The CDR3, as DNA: TGTGCCAGCATCGGACTAGCGAACTACAATGAGCAGTTCTTC. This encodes CASIGLANYNEQFF.

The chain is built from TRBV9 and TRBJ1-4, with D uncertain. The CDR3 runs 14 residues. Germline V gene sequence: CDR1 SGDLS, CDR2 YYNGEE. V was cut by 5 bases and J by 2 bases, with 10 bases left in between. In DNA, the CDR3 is TGTGCCAGCAGGACGGGCAGTACTAATGAAAAACTGTTTTTT. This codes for CASRTGSTNEKLFF.